Presented here are 25 T cell receptor beta chains from one specimen sequenced in a study of tumor T cells in aggressive B-cell lymphoma. Assay used: immunoSEQ multiplex PCR; TCRdb lists only in-frame clones, some missing. Among about 11,000 clones listed, approximately 91% were seen once. Sequences were obtained from tumor tissue. The receptor source for this set is an adult with diffuse large B cell lymphoma.

The CDR3 loop reads CASSLGLTSGGSTDTQYF. DNA of the CDR3: TGTGCCAGCAGCTTGGGCTTGACTAGCGGGGGTAGCACAGATACGCAGTATTTT. V is TRBV5-4 and J is TRBJ2-3; 12 bases fit TRBD2. The CDR3 runs 18 residues. In germline, CDR1 is SGHNT, CDR2 YYREEE (reference sequence). The V gene end was trimmed by 0 bases and the J gene end by 0 bases; junction bases not matched to a gene: 5.

This rearrangement joins TRBV30 to TRBJ2-3; D is uncertain. The germline CDR1 and CDR2 sequences are GTSNPN and SVGIG (reference sequence). This CDR3 comprises 12 residues. The V end was cut by 2 bases, the J end by 4 bases, with 7 bases between. The CDR3 DNA sequence: TGTGCCTGGAGTTTTTCGGCAGATACGCAGTATTTT. Encoded protein: CAWSFSADTQYF.

V is TRBV6-1 and J is TRBJ1-1, with D possibly matching TRBD1 (6 bases). V shed 5 bases and J shed 5 bases, with 15 bases lying between them. This CDR3 is 14 amino acids long. In germline, CDR1 is MNHNS, CDR2 SASEGT. CDR3 amino acids: CASSTDRNGTEAFF. The CDR3 nucleotides read TGTGCCAGCAGTACAGACAGGAACGGAACTGAAGCTTTCTTT.

The CDR3 DNA sequence: TGTGCCAGCAGAGAAACAGGTGCCCTTGTAGGCTACACCTTC. Protein sequence: CASRETGALVGYTF. The chain employs TRBV27 and TRBJ1-2; tentatively, D is TRBD1 (5 bases). The germline gives CDR1 MNHEY, CDR2 SMNVEV (reference sequence). This CDR3 comprises 14 residues. The V gene lost 6 bases and the J gene lost 8 bases, with 19 bases spanning the gap.

CDR3 nucleotides: TGCGCCAGCAGCTTCGGGGGGCTCTCTGGAAACACCATATATTTT. Residues: CASSFGGLSGNTIYF. The chain couples TRBV5-1 to TRBJ1-3, with D tentatively TRBD1 (6 bases). The V end lost 2 bases, the J end lost 0 bases, and 9 bases lay between the germline ends. Per the germline V gene, CDR1 is SGHRS and CDR2 is YFSETQ. The CDR3 loop spans 15 amino acids.

The rearrangement links TRBV30 to TRBJ2-7; 8 nucleotides match TRBD1. CDR3 size: 14 residues. The V gene's germline CDR1 is GTSNPN and CDR2 SVGIG (reference sequence). The junction had 5 bases not matched to a gene; V was cut back by 2 bases and J by 2 bases. The CDR3 DNA follows: TGTGCCTGGAGTCACGTGACAGGGGCCTACGAGCAGTACTTC. This encodes CAWSHVTGAYEQYF.

The rearrangement joins TRBV4-1 to TRBJ2-5; the match to TRBD1 covers 7 bases. The DNA end favors TRBJ2-7, so the J call may be wrong. Germline assignment: CDR1 MGHRA and CDR2 YSYEKL. The CDR3 totals 15 residues. In nucleotides, the CDR3 is TGCGCCAGCAGTCGGACTCTACAGGGGTCCTACGAGCAGTACTTC. Translation: CASSRTLQGSYEQYF.

V gene TRBV18 combines with J gene TRBJ1-1, with no clear D. V shed 6 bases and J shed 8 bases, with 10 bases lying between them. Germline CDR1 reads KGHSH; CDR2 reads LQKENI. This CDR3 has 11 residues. The CDR3 nucleotides are TGTGCCAGCTCCCTGGGCAGGGAAGCTTTCTTT. It encodes CASSLGREAFF.

The chain is built from TRBV7-8 and TRBJ2-5, with 7 bases lining up with TRBD1. Unmatched junction bases numbered 5, after V lost 2 bases and J lost 2 bases. Germline V gene sequence: CDR1 SGHVS, CDR2 FQNEAQ. The CDR3 sequence is 15 residues long. The CDR3: CASSLSGQTQETQYF. Here the CDR3 DNA reads TGTGCCAGCAGCTTATCGGGACAGACTCAAGAGACCCAGTACTTC.

This clone appeared a few times. The V and J genes are TRBV7-2 and TRBJ2-7; D ambiguous. V gave up 2 bases and J gave up 5 bases, with 13 bases separating them. The V gene's germline CDR1 is SGHTA and CDR2 FQGNSA. The CDR3 has 14 amino acids. The CDR3 sequence: CASSLKWAVDEQYF. Written as DNA, the CDR3 is TGTGCCAGCAGCTTAAAATGGGCCGTAGACGAGCAGTACTTC.

The chain joins TRBV5-1 to TRBJ1-4, with D perhaps matching TRBD1 (5 bases). Germline CDR1 and CDR2: SGHRS and YFSETQ. Trimming stripped 1 base from V and 6 bases from J, with 16 bases between. This CDR3 has 16 residues. CDR3 nucleotide sequence: TGCGCCAGCAGCTTGTATGGTGACAGCCCGTATGAAAAACTGTTTTTT. Translation: CASSLYGDSPYEKLFF.

This chain joins TRBV13 and TRBJ2-7; 7 positions agree with TRBD2. CDR3 size: 14 residues. Germline V gene data show CDR1 as PRHDT and CDR2 as FYEKMQ (reference sequence). J was trimmed by 2 bases and V by 3 bases; bases with no gene match: 4. CDR3 in amino acids: CASSLKRDTYEQYF. Here the CDR3 DNA reads TGTGCCAGCAGCTTGAAGCGGGATACCTACGAGCAGTACTTC.

For this clone: The junction departs from germline at one end; a sequencing error may be responsible. This sample includes further DNA sequences coding for the same CDR3. V gene TRBV7-9 combines with J gene TRBJ2-7; 11 nucleotides line up with TRBD2. CDR3 length: 15 residues. Germline V gene sequence: CDR1 SEHNR, CDR2 FQNEAQ (reference sequence). The CDR3 DNA sequence: TGTACCAGCAGCTTAGTGGCTAGCGGGGGGCACGAGCAGTACTTC. This codes for CTSSLVASGGHEQYF.

The chain recombines TRBV11-2 with TRBJ2-1; TRBD2 agrees at 9 bases. Germline CDR1 is SGHAT and CDR2 is FQNNGV. With V trimmed by 5 bases and J by 4 bases, 12 bases remained unmatched. This CDR3 comprises 17 residues. This CDR3 reads CASSTRGLAGVYNEQFF. CDR3 bases: TGTGCCAGCAGCACTAGGGGGTTAGCGGGAGTTTACAATGAGCAGTTCTTC.

This rearrangement joins TRBV27 to TRBJ2-7; tentatively, D is TRBD2 (6 bases). Germline V gene sequence: CDR1 MNHEY, CDR2 SMNVEV (reference sequence). Trimming shortened V by 5 bases and J by 3 bases, and 20 bases separated the two germline ends. The CDR3 spans 16 residues. The CDR3 is CASSPGGTILNYEQYF. The CDR3 DNA is TGTGCCAGCAGTCCAGGAGGGACCATCCTGAACTACGAGCAGTACTTC.

The rearrangement uses TRBV15 and TRBJ2-1; D gene ambiguous. The CDR3 is 12 amino acids. From germline, CDR1 is LNHNV and CDR2 YYDKDF (reference sequence). Trimming pared 2 bases from V and 8 bases from J, leaving 7 bases between. This chain's CDR3 is CATSRPRDEQFF. CDR3 nucleotide sequence: TGTGCCACCAGCAGACCTAGAGATGAGCAGTTCTTC.

V gene TRBV19 combines with J gene TRBJ2-7; 8 bases fit TRBD2. The germline CDR1 and CDR2 sequences are LNHDA and SQIVND (reference sequence). After removal of 5 bases from V and 1 base from J, the junction contained 7 bases not matched to a gene. This CDR3 has 15 amino acids. The CDR3 DNA reads TGTGCCAGTAGTGCCAGCGGGGGTAAATCCTACGAGCAGTACTTC. The encoded protein is CASSASGGKSYEQYF.

The chain uses TRBV2 and TRBJ1-3; D might be TRBD1 (6 bases). V lost 3 bases, J lost 1 base, and 22 bases lay in between. The CDR3 contains 19 residues. Germline V CDR1 and CDR2: SNHLY, FYNNEI. The CDR3 here is CASSDPYLRTALSGNTIYF. CDR3 sequence (DNA): TGTGCCAGCAGTGACCCTTACCTAAGGACAGCACTTTCTGGAAACACCATATATTTT.

The genes are TRBV2 and TRBJ2-1; D gene unclear. Deletions cut 6 bases from V and 4 bases from J, with 4 bases between. Germline CDR1 is SNHLY and CDR2 is FYNNEI. The CDR3 consists of 11 residues. The CDR3 DNA sequence: TGTGCCAGCAGCCCTTACAATGAGCAGTTCTTC. Amino acid sequence: CASSPYNEQFF.

The gene calls are TRBV30 and TRBJ2-6, with D possibly TRBD2 on 5 matching bases. The V end lost 3 bases, the J end lost 1 base, and 10 bases lay between the germline ends. This CDR3 contains 15 residues. CDR1 is GTSNPN, CDR2 SVGIG, per germline (reference sequence). CDR3 region: CAWSDGVSGANVLTF. CDR3 nucleotide sequence: TGTGCCTGGAGCGACGGGGTATCTGGGGCCAACGTCCTGACTTTC.

In its sample, this clone was seen once. The chain is built from TRBV18 and TRBJ2-3, with D uncertain. Trimming removed 6 bases at V and 0 bases at J, with 7 bases between. CDR3 length: 13 amino acids. The V gene's germline CDR1 is KGHSH and CDR2 LQKENI. In DNA form, the CDR3 reads TGTGCCAGCTCCGGGTCCAGCACAGATACGCAGTATTTT. Translating it yields CASSGSSTDTQYF. Full variable domain (remainder filled in from reference TRBV18 and TRBJ2-3): NAGVMQNPRHLVRRRGQEARLRCSPMKGHSHVYWYRQLPEEGLKFMVYLQKENIIDESGMPKERFSAEFPKEGPSILRIQQVVRGDSAAYFCASSGSSTDTQYFGPGTRLTVL.

The gene calls are TRBV7-9 and TRBJ2-1, with a possible D match to TRBD2 (6 bases). CDR3 size: 15 residues. V lost 7 bases and J 7 bases, leaving 20 bases between the germline ends. Per the germline V gene, CDR1 is SEHNR and CDR2 is FQNEAQ (reference sequence). CDR3 region: CASIPTGEGGNEQFF. CDR3 DNA: TGTGCCAGCATCCCAACGGGCGAAGGAGGGAATGAGCAGTTCTTC.

This clone was recorded only once. This chain joins TRBV4-2 and TRBJ1-1; D gene unclear. The germline V gene encodes CDR1 LGHNA and CDR2 YNFKEQ. V was clipped by 0 bases and J by 7 bases, with 12 bases between them. The CDR3 loop spans 14 amino acids. For the CDR3, the DNA is TGTGCCAGCAGCCAAGAAAGCAATCCCCTTGAAGCTTTCTTT. Translating gives CASSQESNPLEAFF.

The CDR3 here is CASSQDRGGIYEQYF. For the CDR3, the DNA is TGTGCCAGCAGCCAGGACAGGGGAGGAATTTACGAGCAGTACTTC. The chain has TRBV2 and TRBJ2-7; 9 nucleotides agree with TRBD1. V trimming: 6 bases; J trimming: 4 bases; junction bases outside the gene matches: 10. Germline values: CDR1 SNHLY, CDR2 FYNNEI. CDR3 size: 15 residues.

The CDR3 region has the DNA TGTGCCTGGAGTGTAAGTGGGACAGGAAACTATGGCTACACCTTC. This gives the protein CAWSVSGTGNYGYTF. The chain joins TRBV30 to TRBJ1-2, with 8 bases aligning to TRBD1. The CDR3 spans 15 residues. The J segment lost 2 bases and the V segment lost 0 bases, leaving 5 bases of the junction unmatched. Per the germline V gene, CDR1 is GTSNPN and CDR2 is SVGIG (reference sequence).